This T cell receptor beta chain was documented in a study of OX40 agonist ivuxolimab in advanced cancers. Study overall: At 0.01 to 10 mg/kg, ivuxolimab was administered intravenously to patients every 2 weeks. Participants averaged 60 years of age (range roughly 23 to 85) and were around 80% male. Study results and limitations: What antigens the expanded peripheral T cells recognized was never established.

A word on this clone: Antigen unknown.

The method was immunoSEQ multiplex PCR; TCRdb's version includes in-frame clones alone and lacks a portion of them. The sample lists tens of thousands of clones; around 87% were seen once. The germline V gene has CDR1 SEHNR and CDR2 FQNEAQ (reference sequence). The CDR3 covers 19 residues. V shed 5 bases, J shed 5 bases, and the junction held 16 bases outside the gene matches. The source of this sequence is an adult with an advanced solid tumor such as melanoma, head and neck, liver or kidney cancer. The source material was CD4+ or CD8+ T cells sorted from blood, sampled in a trial of the OX40 agonist ivuxolimab. The rearrangement uses TRBV7-9 and TRBJ2-2; 11 bases are shared with TRBD2. Written as DNA, the CDR3 is TGTGCCAGCAGCCCCCTCCCCCTAGCGGGAGGCATCCTTACCGGGGAGCTGTTTTTT. Protein product: CASSPLPLAGGILTGELFF.